This T cell receptor beta chain was recorded in a study of blood T cells in healthy people across ages. This CDR3 comprises 14 residues. The germline CDR1 and CDR2 sequences are MDHEN and SYDVKM. V shed 8 bases, J shed 6 bases, and the junction held 7 bases outside the gene matches. PCR was performed a second time for 7 to 11 cycles using a sample-barcoded 5' primer and a J-beta primer mix. TCRdb itself ran the 5' RACE reads through MiXCR, one entry per CDR3 protein. The sample contains 2 million or so distinct CDR3 sequences, just under 50% of which appear only once. The rearrangement links TRBV28 to TRBJ1-4; 9 bases are shared with TRBD1. The sequence was obtained from a woman aged 40 to 50 in good health. The sequenced sample consisted of blood. The CDR3 sequence: CASGRQGEDEKLFF. Here the CDR3 DNA reads TGTGCCAGCGGACGACAGGGGGAGGATGAAAAACTGTTTTTT.